One and the same sample provided the 3 T cell receptor beta chains below, sequenced in a study of blood T cell repertoires in COVID-19. Measured with immunoSEQ multiplex PCR; TCRdb has only the in-frame clones, and not every one. This table holds under 350,000 clones, about 86% found once. What was sequenced was PBMCs or T cells enriched from blood (not recorded which). These receptors were taken from a woman aged 40 to 50 with acute COVID-19.

The chain employs TRBV3-1 (or the pseudogene TRBV3-2) and TRBJ2-3, with 9 bases fitting TRBD1. Germline V gene data show CDR1 as LGHDT and CDR2 as YNNKEL (reference sequence). After removal of 0 bases from V and 6 bases from J, the junction contained 10 bases not matched to a gene. The CDR3 is made up of 17 amino acids. CDR3 region: CASSQEGTGKKTDTQYF. The CDR3 bases are TGTGCCAGCAGCCAAGAAGGGACAGGGAAGAAGACTGATACGCAGTATTTT.

The V call is TRBV27, the J call TRBJ2-7; 13 bases align to TRBD2. The CDR3 runs 16 residues. Germline assignment: CDR1 MNHEY and CDR2 SMNVEV (reference sequence). Germline trimming cut 5 bases from V and 3 bases from J; bases unmatched to any gene: 7. The CDR3 loop reads CASSAPTSGGNYEQYF. The DNA of the CDR3 is TGTGCCAGCAGTGCCCCGACTAGCGGGGGGAACTACGAGCAGTACTTC.

This chain links TRBV4-2 with TRBJ1-5, with a weak D call TRBD1 (5 bases). This CDR3 has 18 amino acids. V lost 4 bases and J 2 bases, leaving 21 bases between the germline ends. The germline gives CDR1 LGHNA, CDR2 YNFKEQ. CDR3 coding DNA: TGTGCCAGCAGCCCCTATTTGAGTTCAGGGTCGGGCAATCAGCCCCAGCATTTT. It codes for CASSPYLSSGSGNQPQHF.